This T cell receptor (beta chain) was documented in a study of blood T cell repertoires in COVID-19. On the study more broadly: Sample material is recorded as cDNA or gDNA derived from T cells, B-cell-depleted T cells, or PBMCs.

This table comes from immunoSEQ multiplex PCR, and its TCRdb copy is limited to in-frame clones, with some not included. The sample contains fewer than 250,000 clones, about four fifths of which appear only once. Specimen: PBMCs or T cells enriched from blood (not recorded which). The sequence was collected from a man aged 55 to 70 who had recovered from COVID-19.

CDR3 sequence: CASSQDLRGSSEAFF. The CDR3 bases are TGCGCCAGCAGCCAAGATCTTCGGGGTAGTTCTGAAGCTTTCTTT. The chain has TRBV4-3 and TRBJ1-1; D gene uncertain. This CDR3 has 15 amino acids. Germline assignment: CDR1 LGHNA and CDR2 YSLEER. V was trimmed by 0 bases and J by 6 bases, leaving 14 bases between them.